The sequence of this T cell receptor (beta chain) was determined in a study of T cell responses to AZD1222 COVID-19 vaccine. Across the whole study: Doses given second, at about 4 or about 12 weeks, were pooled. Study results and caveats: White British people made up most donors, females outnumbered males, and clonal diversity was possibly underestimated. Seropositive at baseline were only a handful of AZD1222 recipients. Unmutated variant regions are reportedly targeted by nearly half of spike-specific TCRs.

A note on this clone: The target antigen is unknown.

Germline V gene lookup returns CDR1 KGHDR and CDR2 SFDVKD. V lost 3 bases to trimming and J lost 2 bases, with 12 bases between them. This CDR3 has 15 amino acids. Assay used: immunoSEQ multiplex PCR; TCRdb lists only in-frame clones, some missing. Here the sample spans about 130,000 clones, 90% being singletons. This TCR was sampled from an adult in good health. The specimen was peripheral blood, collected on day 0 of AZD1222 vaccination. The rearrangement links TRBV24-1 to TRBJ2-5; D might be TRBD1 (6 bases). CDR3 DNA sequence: TGTGCCACCAGTGATGGGGGCTGGGGACAAGAGACCCAGTACTTC. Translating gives CATSDGGWGQETQYF.